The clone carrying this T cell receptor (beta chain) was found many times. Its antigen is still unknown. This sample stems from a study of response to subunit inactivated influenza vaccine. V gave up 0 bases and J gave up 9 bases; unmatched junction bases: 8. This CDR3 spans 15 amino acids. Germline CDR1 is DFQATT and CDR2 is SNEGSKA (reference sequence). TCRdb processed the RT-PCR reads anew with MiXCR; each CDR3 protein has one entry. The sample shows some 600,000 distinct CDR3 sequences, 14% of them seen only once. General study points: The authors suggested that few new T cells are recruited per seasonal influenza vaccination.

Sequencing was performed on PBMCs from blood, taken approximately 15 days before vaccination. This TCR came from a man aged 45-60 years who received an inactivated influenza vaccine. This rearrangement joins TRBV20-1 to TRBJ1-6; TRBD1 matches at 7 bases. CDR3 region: CSARDLGGSVSPLHF. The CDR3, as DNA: TGCAGTGCTAGAGATTTAGGGGGCTCTGTTTCACCCCTCCACTTT.